This TCR beta chain came from a study of cytomegalovirus exposure and HLA in healthy donors. Study results and limitations: A later analysis by the authors found several of the most significant clusters apparently linked to common viral pathogens. The authors assumed roughly uniform sequencing depth across donors for presence/absence analyses. Being indistinguishable, some V segments were excluded, TRBV6-2 and TRBV6-3 among them.

With regard to this clone: What it binds is not known.

It was with 60 Vbeta and 13 Jbeta primers that the PCR ran. The table came from immunoSEQ multiplex PCR; TCRdb's copy has only in-frame clones and leaves some out. The sample has 130,000 to 150,000 clones, 78% seen once. This CDR3 comprises 12 residues. Trimming left V 6 bases short and J 6 bases short, with 9 bases between. Germline V gene data show CDR1 as SNHLY and CDR2 as FYNNEI. This sequence originates from a male donor in good health and CMV-seronegative. Sequenced input: PBMCs. The genes are TRBV2 and TRBJ2-1, with D possibly matching TRBD1 (6 bases). In nucleotides, the CDR3 is TGTGCCAGCAGGTGGGACATCAATGAGCAGTTCTTC. Translated: CASRWDINEQFF.